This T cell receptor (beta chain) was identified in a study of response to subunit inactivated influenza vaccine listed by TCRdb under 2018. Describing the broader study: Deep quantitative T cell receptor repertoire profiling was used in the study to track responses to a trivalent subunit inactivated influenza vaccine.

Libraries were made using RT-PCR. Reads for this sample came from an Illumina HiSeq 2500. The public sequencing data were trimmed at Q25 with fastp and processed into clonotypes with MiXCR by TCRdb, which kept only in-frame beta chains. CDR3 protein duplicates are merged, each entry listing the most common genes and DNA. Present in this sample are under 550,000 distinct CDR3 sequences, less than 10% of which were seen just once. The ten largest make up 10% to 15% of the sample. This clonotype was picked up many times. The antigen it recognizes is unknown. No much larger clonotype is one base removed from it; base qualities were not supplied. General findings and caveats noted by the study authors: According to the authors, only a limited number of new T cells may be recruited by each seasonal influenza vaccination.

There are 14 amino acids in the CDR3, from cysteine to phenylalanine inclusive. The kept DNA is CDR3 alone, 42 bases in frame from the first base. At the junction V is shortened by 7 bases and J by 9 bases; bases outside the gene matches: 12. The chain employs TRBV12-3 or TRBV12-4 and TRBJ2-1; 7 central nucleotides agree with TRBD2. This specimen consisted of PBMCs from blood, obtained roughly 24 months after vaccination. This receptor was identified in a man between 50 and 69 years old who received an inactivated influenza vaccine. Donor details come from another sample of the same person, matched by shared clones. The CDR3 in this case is CASTWRREMGEQFF. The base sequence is TGTGCCAGCACCTGGAGGCGGGAGATGGGTGAGCAGTTCTTC.